This T cell receptor beta chain was captured by sequencing in a study of CD4 T cells in relation to SARS-CoV-2 and coronaviruses (dated by TCRdb to the early 2020s). At the level of the whole study: In the ViraFEST assay, PBMCs were cultured with antigen for 10 days, after which TCR beta CDR3s were sequenced to identify antigen-specific clonal expansions. An HIV-1 Nef peptide pool or a culture without peptide was used as the negative reference condition. Shared crossreactive spike epitopes were mapped to their HLA restriction using patient-derived lymphoblastoid cell lines. The study assessed, at the TCR clonotype level, memory CD4+ T cell crossreactivity between SARS-CoV-2 and common cold coronavirus spike proteins. Samples from three pre-COVID donors and the naive versus memory experiments were sequenced with the Adaptive Biotechnologies TCR-sequencing kit; other data were Illumina-based. For other donors in the study, expansion assays were sequenced with a different, Illumina-based TCR-beta assay.

The paper's findings and limits, for the study overall: The study was constrained by small numbers of patients and of tested TCRs. Because no donor provided both pre-pandemic and post-infection samples, tracing the source of pre-existing responses was limited. In roughly two thirds of donors, memory CD4+ clonotypes turned up that crossrecognized SARS-CoV-2 and at least one common cold coronavirus spike. Compared with monoreactive clones, crossreactive clones had significantly weaker SARS-CoV-2-driven expansion, a result consistent with antigenic imprinting. Since the crossreactivity analysis centred on spike protein, crossreactivity against other viral proteins was not assessed.

Comments on this clone: The target of this receptor is not known. No per-base quality is available; no much larger clone lies one base away.

The germline V gene specifies SGHTA as CDR1 and FQGNSA as CDR2. Including the terminal cysteine and phenylalanine, the CDR3 comprises 15 residues. Only the CDR3 part of the read is kept: 45 bases, read in frame from the first base. Trimming takes 3 bases off V and 16 bases off J; junction bases not matched to a gene: 14. CD4+ T cells from unexposed donors were collected before the COVID-19 pandemic (2011-2018). After less than 13 days of culture, CD4+ T cells were isolated with the EasySep CD4+ T cell isolation kit. As cell number allowed, CD4+ T cells from unexposed donors were tested for reactivity to SARS-CoV-2 S and N and to four common cold coronavirus spike pools. About 2.2 million PBMCs per well were cultured in IMDM with approximately 5% human AB serum and about 9.2 IU/ml IL-2. Half of the culture medium was replaced with fresh IL-2-containing medium on days 3 and 7. Triplicate replicate wells were generally used for each peptide culture condition. The leukapheresis product for the unexposed donors was obtained through commercial purchase. Ficoll-Paque PLUS gradient centrifugation was used to isolate PBMCs from either whole blood or leukapheresis product. The PBMCs went either fresh into the expansion assay or into cryopreservation at -140 degrees C. The QIAamp Micro DNA Kit was used to extract genomic DNA from the CD4+ T cells.

The library was generated by the immunoSEQ multiplex PCR assay. In the paper's pipeline: During preprocessing, nonproductive sequences were discarded, as were any CDR3s that did not begin with C, did not end with F or W, or were shorter than 7 amino acids. The MANAFEST web app was used to call antigen-specific clonotypes on the basis of expansion compared with the reference and with other culture wells. A clone counted as positive if significantly expanded in 2 of 3 replicate wells versus the reference culture at FDR below 0.05. Positive clones also required significant expansion versus all other tandem wells and an odds ratio above 5. Pairwise Levenshtein distance, computed with the stringdist R package after three terminal residues were trimmed from each end, was used as the measure of CDR3 homology. Not all clones reach the TCRdb copy of this immuneACCESS table, which keeps in-frame sequences only. Checked studies attribute under half of the gap to unresolved V genes and leave the rest unexplained. V, J and clone size are taken as reported in that table, and D and trimming were inferred from the DNA itself. Counted in this sample were more than 15,000 clones; 78% of them appeared once. About a fifth of the sample comes from the top ten.

The receptor's source is a human donor in good health. The sequencing sample was made of CD4+ T cells from PBMCs, cultured in vitro. Recombination joined TRBV7-2 with TRBJ2-1; a stretch of 11 junction bases matches TRBD2. In nucleotide form, the sequence is TGTGCCAGCAGCTTCATAGCGGGAGGGCTTGTTCGCGTATTCTTC. This encodes CASSFIAGGLVRVFF.